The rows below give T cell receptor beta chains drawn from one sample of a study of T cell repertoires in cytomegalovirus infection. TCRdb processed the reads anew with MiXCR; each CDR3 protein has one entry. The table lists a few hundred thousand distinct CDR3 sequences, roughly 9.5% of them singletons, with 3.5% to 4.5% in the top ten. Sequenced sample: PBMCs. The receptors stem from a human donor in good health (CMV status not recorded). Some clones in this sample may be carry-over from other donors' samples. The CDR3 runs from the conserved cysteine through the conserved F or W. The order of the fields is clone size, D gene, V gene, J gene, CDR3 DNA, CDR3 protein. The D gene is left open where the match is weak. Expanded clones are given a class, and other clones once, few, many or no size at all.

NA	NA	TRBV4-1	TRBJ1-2	TGCGCCAGCAGACTGGACCGAGGCGATTATGGCTACACCTTC	CASRLDRGDYGYTF
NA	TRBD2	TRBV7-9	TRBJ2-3	TGTGCCAGCAGCACGGGGGGGTTTGATACGCAGTATTTT	CASSTGGFDTQYF
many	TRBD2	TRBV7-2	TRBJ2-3	TGTGCCAGCAGCTCCGGACTAGCGGGGGGGCTTCGCACAGATACGCAGTATTTT	CASSSGLAGGLRTDTQYF
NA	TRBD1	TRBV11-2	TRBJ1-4	TGTGCCAGCAGCTCGCAGGGGGGAAAACTGTTTTTT	CASSSQGGKLFF
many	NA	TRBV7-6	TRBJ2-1	TGTGCCAGCAGTCGTAGGGCAGAGGGAGATAGTGAGCAGTTCTTC	CASSRRAEGDSEQFF
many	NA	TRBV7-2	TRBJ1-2	TGTGCCAGCAGCTCCCGCTTGGCGGGGGTAGGCTACACCTTC	CASSSRLAGVGYTF
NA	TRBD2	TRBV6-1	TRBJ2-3	TGTGCCAGCAGTGCAGCGGGAGGGCCGGGGAGACTCACAGATACGCAGTATTTT	CASSAAGGPGRLTDTQYF
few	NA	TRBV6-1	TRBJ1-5	TGTGCCAGCAAAAAAGACGATCAGCCCCAGCATTTT	CASKKDDQPQHF
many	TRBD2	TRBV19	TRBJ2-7	TGTGCCAGTAATCCCGGGACTAGCGGGAGAAACGAGCAGTACTTC	CASNPGTSGRNEQYF
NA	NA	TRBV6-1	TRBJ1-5	TGTGCCAGCAGAATGGATAGCAATCAGCCCCAGCATTTT	CASRMDSNQPQHF
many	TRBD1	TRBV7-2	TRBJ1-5	TGTGCCAGCAGCTTAGTGGGACAGGACAGGTCTAATCAGCCCCAGCATTTT	CASSLVGQDRSNQPQHF
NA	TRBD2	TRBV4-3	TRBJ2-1	TGCGCCAGCAGCGAGCTAGCGGCGTACAATGAGCAGTTCTTC	CASSELAAYNEQFF
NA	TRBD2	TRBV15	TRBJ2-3	TGTGCCACCAGCAGAGATCAACTAGCGGGAGAGGGAGATACGCAGTATTTT	CATSRDQLAGEGDTQYF
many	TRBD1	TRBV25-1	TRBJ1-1	TGTGCCAGCAGTGATGACAGGGGTGCAAGGAGTGCTTTCTTT	CASSDDRGARSAFF
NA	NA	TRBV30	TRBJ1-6	TGTGCCTGGAGTCCTGCTGGAAATTCACCCCTCCACTTT	CAWSPAGNSPLHF
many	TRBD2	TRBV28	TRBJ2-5	TGTGCCAGCAGCTTCCCCTCCCCTCTTGCCGGGACTAGCGGGAGGTCGGGGGAGACCCAGTACTTC	CASSFPSPLAGTSGRSGETQYF
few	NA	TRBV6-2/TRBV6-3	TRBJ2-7	TGTGCCAGCAGTTCCCCCAGAGGGGTTTCCTACGAGCAGTACTTC	CASSSPRGVSYEQYF
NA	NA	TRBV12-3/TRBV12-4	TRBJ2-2	TGTGCCAGCGACGGAATCGCGAACACCGGGGAGCTGTTTTTT	CASDGIANTGELFF
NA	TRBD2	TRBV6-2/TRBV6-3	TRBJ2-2	TGTGCCAGCAGGCAGACTAGCGGGAGATCCGGGGAGCTGTTTTTT	CASRQTSGRSGELFF
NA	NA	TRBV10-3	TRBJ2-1	TGTGCCATCAGTGAAGGAAGTAGGGGGGATGAGCAGTTCTTC	CAISEGSRGDEQFF
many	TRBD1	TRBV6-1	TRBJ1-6	TGTGCCAGCAGTGAAGGACAGGGGGCTTCACCCCTCCACTTT	CASSEGQGASPLHF
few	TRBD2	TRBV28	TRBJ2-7	TGTGCCAGCTATTCCCCTAGCGGGAGCTACGAGCAGTACTTC	CASYSPSGSYEQYF
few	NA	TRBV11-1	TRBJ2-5	TGTGCCAGCTCCATCCTGTGGGGGGCTCGAGAGACCCAGTACTTC	CASSILWGARETQYF
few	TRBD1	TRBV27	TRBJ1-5	TGTGCCAGCGGCCGACAGGGGGGTCCCAATCAGCCCCAGCATTTT	CASGRQGGPNQPQHF
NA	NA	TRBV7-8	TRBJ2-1	TGTGCCAGCAGCTCCCGGCGGGACAATGAGCAGTTCTTC	CASSSRRDNEQFF
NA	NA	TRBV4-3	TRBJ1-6	TGCGCCAGCAGCCAAGATCTATCTTCGTACTGGCCCCTCCACTTT	CASSQDLSSYWPLHF
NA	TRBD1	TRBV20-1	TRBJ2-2	TGCAGTGCTAGAGACGCCGGGACAGGGGATTCTAGGGAGCTGTTTTTT	CSARDAGTGDSRELFF
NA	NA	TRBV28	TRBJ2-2	TGTGCCAGCAGGGCCGGGGAGCTGTTTTTT	CASRAGELFF
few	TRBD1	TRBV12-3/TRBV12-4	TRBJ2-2	TGTGCCAGCAGTTTAGACGTAGGGGGCATCGGGGAGCTGTTTTTT	CASSLDVGGIGELFF
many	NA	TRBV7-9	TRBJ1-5	TGTGCCAGCAGCTTGGGGGTTGAGTATAGCAATCAGCCCCAGCATTTT	CASSLGVEYSNQPQHF
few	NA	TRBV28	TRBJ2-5	TGTGCCAGCAGTTTATTCCCCCGGGGTACCAAGGGCCAGTACTTC	CASSLFPRGTKGQYF
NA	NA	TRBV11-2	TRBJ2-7	TGTGCCAGCAGCTCAGGTCAGCAGGGATACTACGAGCAGTACTTC	CASSSGQQGYYEQYF
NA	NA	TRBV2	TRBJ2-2	TGTGCCAGCACCAGGCAGAACACCGGGGAGCTGTTTTTT	CASTRQNTGELFF
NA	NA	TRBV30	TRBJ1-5	TGTGCCTGGAGTGACTCGAGGGGCACCAATCAGCCCCAGCATTTT	CAWSDSRGTNQPQHF
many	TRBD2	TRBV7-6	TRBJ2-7	TGTGCCAGCAGCCCCCTTAGGGAGGGCCCCTACGAGCAGTACTTC	CASSPLREGPYEQYF
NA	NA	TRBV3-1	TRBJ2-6	TGTGCCAGCAGCCACGGGGTTACTTTACCCGGGGCCAACGTCCTGACTTTC	CASSHGVTLPGANVLTF
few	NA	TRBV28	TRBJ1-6	TGTGCCAGCACGAGGATCGATTCACCCCTCCACTTT	CASTRIDSPLHF
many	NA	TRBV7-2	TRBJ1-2	TGTGCCAGCAGCTTAAACAGGCAGGATGGCTACACCTTC	CASSLNRQDGYTF
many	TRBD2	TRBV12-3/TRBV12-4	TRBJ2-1	TGTGCCACCAGGACTAGCGGGAGTGCAGAGGAGTTCTTC	CATRTSGSAEEFF
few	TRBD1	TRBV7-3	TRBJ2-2	TGTGCCAGCAGCTTAATAGGAAGGCGACAGGGGCAAAGCGGGGAGCTGTTTTTT	CASSLIGRRQGQSGELFF
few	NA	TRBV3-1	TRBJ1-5	TGTGCCAGCAGCCAAGATCATTCAGGGGCGTTGGGCAATCAGCCCCAGCATTTT	CASSQDHSGALGNQPQHF
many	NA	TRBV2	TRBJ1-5	TGTGCCAGCACCAAAACTTTGGGGCAGCCCCAGCATTTT	CASTKTLGQPQHF
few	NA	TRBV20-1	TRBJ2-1	TGCAGTGCTAGAGGCCGCGGGTCCTACAATGAGCAGTTCTTC	CSARGRGSYNEQFF
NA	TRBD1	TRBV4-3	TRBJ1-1	TGCGCCAGCGGGACAGGGCACACTGAAGCTTTCTTT	CASGTGHTEAFF
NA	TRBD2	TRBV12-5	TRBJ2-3	TGTGCTAGTGGTGGGACTATCCTCAGAAGCACAGATACGCAGTATTTT	CASGGTILRSTDTQYF
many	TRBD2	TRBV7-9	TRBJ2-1	TGTGCCAGCAGCACCCGAGCGGGAGCTTCGTTCTTC	CASSTRAGASFF
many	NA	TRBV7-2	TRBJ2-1	TGTGCCAGCAGCCAGAGGGACTCCCCAAATGAGCAGTTCTTC	CASSQRDSPNEQFF
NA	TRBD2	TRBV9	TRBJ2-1	TGTGCCAGCAGCGTAGAGCCTAGCGGCTACAATGAGCAGTTCTTC	CASSVEPSGYNEQFF
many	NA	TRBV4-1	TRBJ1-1	TGCGCCAGCACCCTCAGGGGAGAAGCTTTCTTT	CASTLRGEAFF
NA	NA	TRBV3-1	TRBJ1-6	TGTGCCAGCAGCCAACCGGGAGGTGGTTCACCCCTCCACTTT	CASSQPGGGSPLHF
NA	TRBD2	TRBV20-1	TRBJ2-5	TGCAGTGCTAGATGGGCTAGCGGGGTTCCAAACTTC	CSARWASGVPNF
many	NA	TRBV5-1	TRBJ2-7	TGCGCCAGCAGCTTACTAGGAGATTACGAGCAGTACTTC	CASSLLGDYEQYF
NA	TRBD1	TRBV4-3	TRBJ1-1	TGCGCCAGCAGCCCTCACAGGGGGCTCGGCACTGAAGCTTTCTTT	CASSPHRGLGTEAFF
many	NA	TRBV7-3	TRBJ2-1	TGTGCCAGCAGCTTAAGACAGGACCATGAGCAGTTCTTC	CASSLRQDHEQFF
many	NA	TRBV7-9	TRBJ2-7	TGTGCCAGCAGCTCCCGGGACAACCTACCCTACGAGCAGTACTTC	CASSSRDNLPYEQYF
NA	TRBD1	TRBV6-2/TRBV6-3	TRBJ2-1	TGTGCCAGCAGCTCGACAGGGGATGAGCAGTTCTTC	CASSSTGDEQFF
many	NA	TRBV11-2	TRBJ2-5	TGTGCCAGCAGCTTACAGTGGGCACTTAAGGCGGAGACCCAGTACTTC	CASSLQWALKAETQYF
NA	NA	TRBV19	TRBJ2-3	TGTGCCTCTGGAGACTCCCGCACAGATACGCAGTATTTT	CASGDSRTDTQYF
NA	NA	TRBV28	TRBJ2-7	TGTGCCAGCAGTTTAGTTGGGGCTAGCTCCTACGAGCAGTACTTC	CASSLVGASSYEQYF